The 25 T cell receptor beta chains given below trace back to one sample, sequenced in a study of T cell clonality in common variable immunodeficiency. Measured with immunoSEQ multiplex PCR; TCRdb has only the in-frame clones, and not every one. The profile covers about 60,000 clones, none occurring a single time. Sequencing was done on a sample of peripheral blood mononuclear cells. Receptors were obtained from a person aged 18-70 years in good health.

Note on this clone: The DNA ends 3 residues before the CDR3 does, and the rest of the CDR3 is filled in from the germline J gene. J is TRBJ1-1 and V is TRBV7-2; no clear D gene. Trimming removed 2 bases at V and 7 bases at J, with 11 bases between. This CDR3 has 13 residues. Germline assignment: CDR1 SGHTA and CDR2 FQGNSA. CDR3 amino acids: CASSLLVYSEAFF. The covered CDR3 bases are TGTGCCAGCAGCTTATTAGTGTACAGTGAA.

Points on this clone: The read terminates 3 residues before the CDR3 end, so the remaining end is supplied by the germline J gene. The chain is built from TRBV19 and TRBJ1-6; TRBD1 matches at 10 bases. Germline V gene sequence: CDR1 LNHDA, CDR2 SQIVND (reference sequence). V lost 5 bases to trimming and J lost 10 bases; unmatched junction nucleotides: 14. This CDR3 has 17 residues. CDR3 bases read: TGTGCCAGTAGTTACCTCGCCGGGACAGGGGTTGGGTCACCC. This codes for CASSYLAGTGVGSP. The full CDR3 protein reads CASSYLAGTGVGSPLHF.

This clone was counted many times. The read is 3 residues too short to cover the CDR3 end, so that end is filled in from the germline J gene. The V and J genes are TRBV6-1 and TRBJ1-1; D is uncertain. From germline, CDR1 is MNHNS and CDR2 SASEGT. Between the trimmed V and J ends, which lost 0 bases and 3 bases, there was a span of 5 bases. This CDR3 is 13 amino acids long. The CDR3 region is CASSEARDTEAFF. CDR3 DNA (partial): TGTGCCAGCAGTGAAGCAAGGGACACTGAA.

This clone came up many times. Read sequence stops 3 residues before the CDR3 end, and the germline J gene provides the missing end. The V gene is TRBV5-5, the J gene TRBJ1-6; D not certain. Germline lookup yields CDR1 SGHKS and CDR2 YYEKEE (reference sequence). Trimming removed 0 bases from V and 7 bases from J, with 5 bases in between. The CDR3 spans 13 residues. The CDR3 DNA, read in part, is TGTGCCAGCAGCTTGGGTTCGAATTCACCC. It codes for CASSLGSNSP. Given in full, the CDR3 is CASSLGSNSPLHF. Combining the CDR3 with reference TRBV5-5 and TRBJ1-6 gives the whole variable domain DAGVTQSPTHLIKTRGQQVTLRCSPISGHKSVSWYQQVLGQGPQFIFQYYEKEERGRGNFPDRFSARQFPNYSSELNVNALLLGDSALYLCASSLGSNSPLHFGNGTRLTVT.

This clone came up many times. The read ends 3 residues before the CDR3 terminus; that terminus is restored from the germline J gene. The chain recombines TRBV6-1 with TRBJ1-1; TRBD1 aligns across 9 bases. Germline loops: CDR1 MNHNS, CDR2 SASEGT. This CDR3 is built from 16 residues. With 0 bases clipped from V and 4 bases from J, the junction kept 6 bases outside the gene matches. Here the CDR3 reads CASSEAPGQGATEAFF. CDR3 DNA (partial): TGTGCCAGCAGTGAAGCGCCGGGACAGGGAGCCACTGAA.

This clone was found many times. The read ends 3 residues early relative to the CDR3; the germline J gene fills the gap. The gene calls are TRBV5-1 and TRBJ1-1; 7 nucleotides agree with TRBD1. The V segment lost 3 bases and the J segment 3 bases; nucleotides outside the gene matches: 8. CDR1 and CDR2 from the germline V gene are SGHRS and YFSETQ. This CDR3 contains 15 residues. The part of the CDR3 DNA that was read is TGCGCCAGCAGCTCAGAGGGGGCAGGCTACACTGAA. This sequence encodes CASSSEGAGYTE. The entire CDR3 sequence reads CASSSEGAGYTEAFF.

This clone occurred many times. Coverage ceases 3 residues before the CDR3 finishes, and the germline J gene fills in the end. The genes are TRBV27 and TRBJ1-4; TRBD1 matches 7 bases. Germline V gene data show CDR1 as MNHEY and CDR2 as SMNVEV (reference sequence). Unmatched junction bases numbered 7, after V lost 0 bases and J lost 6 bases. The CDR3 runs to 16 residues. Here the CDR3 reads CASSLSSYTGDEKLFF. The covered CDR3 bases are TGTGCCAGCAGTTTATCGTCTTACACAGGGGATGAAAAA.

This clone was counted at least ten times. The read terminates 3 residues before the CDR3 end, so the remaining end is supplied by the germline J gene. This rearrangement joins TRBV29-1 to TRBJ2-7; tentative D call: TRBD1 (5 bases). This CDR3 has 13 residues. Germline V gives CDR1 SQVTM, CDR2 ANQGSEA. V gave up 2 bases and J gave up 2 bases, with 10 bases separating them. CDR3 DNA, as far as it was read: TGCAGCGTTGAATCAGGGTCCCCCTACGAG. Translating gives CSVESGSPYE. The whole CDR3 sequence reads CSVESGSPYEQYF.

This clone was picked up many times. The CDR3 end falls 3 residues outside the read, so it is completed with the germline J gene. The V gene is TRBV4-1, the J gene TRBJ1-1; D gene uncertain. CDR1 MGHRA and CDR2 YSYEKL come from the germline V gene. V lost 0 bases and J lost 3, with 8 bases in between. The CDR3 contains 14 residues. CDR3 region: CASSQEPRDTEAFF. CDR3 DNA (partial): TGCGCCAGCAGCCAAGAGCCCCGGGACACTGAA.

This clone was counted at least ten times. The CDR3 end lies 3 residues beyond the end of the read and is filled in from the germline J gene. The V call is TRBV11-1, the J call TRBJ2-7; 7 nucleotides line up with TRBD2. Looked up from germline, CDR1 is SGHAT and CDR2 is FQDESV (reference sequence). The CDR3 runs 15 residues. J lost 6 bases, V lost 0 bases, and 8 bases had no gene match. CDR3: CASSLAQRDRGEQYF. The CDR3 bases that were read are TGTGCCAGCAGCTTAGCTCAGCGGGACCGCGGCGAG.

This clone was observed at least ten times. The CDR3 is cut off 3 residues early in the read; its end comes from the germline J gene. The genes are TRBV30 and TRBJ1-6; D is uncertain. V shed 3 bases and J shed 6 bases, with 9 bases lying between them. This CDR3 has 13 amino acids. Germline V gene data show CDR1 as GTSNPN and CDR2 as SVGIG (reference sequence). The CDR3: CAWRSQINSPLHF. Partial CDR3 DNA: TGTGCCTGGAGGAGTCAGATTAATTCACCC.

This clone was observed many times. The sequenced fragment ends 3 residues before the CDR3 boundary, so the rest is inferred from the germline J gene. The rearrangement links TRBV6-2 or TRBV6-3 to TRBJ1-2; D is unclear. V was pared by 9 bases and J by 2 bases, with 13 bases between. Germline V lookup: CDR1 MNHEY, CDR2 SVGEGT. This CDR3 is built from 13 residues. The CDR3 DNA, read in part, is TGTGCCAGTTCTTCCTCGGTAAACTATGGC. As protein: CASSSSVNYG. Given in full, the CDR3 is CASSSSVNYGYTF.

This clone was seen ten or more times. Read coverage stops 3 residues before the CDR3 terminus; the germline J gene supplies the remainder. The chain is built from TRBV20-1 and TRBJ1-1, with D tentatively TRBD1 (5 bases). The germline V gene encodes CDR1 DFQATT and CDR2 SNEGSKA (reference sequence). The CDR3 runs 16 residues. The germline V and J ends were trimmed by 0 bases and 0 bases, with 14 bases remaining between them. The CDR3: CSARDWQKGMNTEAFF. The DNA read from the CDR3 is TGCAGTGCTAGAGACTGGCAAAAGGGGATGAACACTGAA.

This clone was counted many times. The CDR3 end is not reached by the read, which stops 3 residues before it; the germline J gene fills it in. The chain links TRBV20-1 to TRBJ2-3, with TRBD2 identical over 8 bases. With V trimmed by 1 base and J by 3 bases, 9 bases remained unmatched. CDR1 DFQATT and CDR2 SNEGSKA come from the germline V gene (reference sequence). The CDR3 sequence is 16 residues long. The CDR3 bases that were read are TGCAGTGCTAGAGCAGGGGTAGCGGGGCTAACAGATACG. It translates to CSARAGVAGLTDT. The full CDR3 protein is CSARAGVAGLTDTQYF.

This clone was counted at least ten times. Read coverage stops 3 residues before the CDR3 terminus; the germline J gene supplies the remainder. The chain carries TRBV7-9 and TRBJ1-1; D gene ambiguous. V was cut by 1 base and J by 7 bases, with 7 bases left in between. This CDR3 region has 12 residues. Germline loops: CDR1 SEHNR, CDR2 FQNEAQ (reference sequence). The DNA read from the CDR3 is TGTGCCAGCAGCTTAGGCGGGTATGAA. Encoded protein: CASSLGGYE. The entire CDR3 protein reads CASSLGGYEAFF. The whole variable domain, remainder taken from reference TRBV7-9 and TRBJ1-1, is DTGVSQNPRHKITKRGQNVTFRCDPISEHNRLYWYRQTLGQGPEFLTYFQNEAQLEKSRLLSDRFSAERPKGSFSTLEIQRTEQGDSAMYLCASSLGGYEAFFGQGTRLTVV.

This clone was counted at least ten times. The read comes to an end 3 residues before the CDR3 does, leaving the germline J gene to fill in the end. The gene calls are TRBV7-6 and TRBJ2-7; 10 bases match TRBD2. With V trimmed by 5 bases and J by 3 bases, 16 bases remained unmatched. CDR3 length equals 18 residues. CDR1 SGHVS and CDR2 FNYEAQ come from the germline V gene. The chain's CDR3 is CASSPQLAGWGFDYEQYF. The part of the CDR3 DNA that was read is TGTGCCAGCAGCCCCCAACTAGCGGGGTGGGGCTTTGACTACGAG. The full variable domain, rest sourced from reference TRBV7-6 and TRBJ2-7, is GAGVSQSPRYKVTKRGQDVALRCDPISGHVSLYWYRQALGQGPEFLTYFNYEAQQDKSGLPNDRFSAERPEGSISTLTIQRTEQRDSAMYRCASSPQLAGWGFDYEQYFGPGTRLTVT.

This clone was seen many times. The CDR3 end is not reached by the read, which stops 3 residues before it; the germline J gene fills it in. V usage is TRBV30 and J usage is TRBJ1-2; TRBD1 agrees at 7 bases. CDR1 and CDR2 from the germline V gene are GTSNPN and SVGIG (reference sequence). CDR3 length: 15 amino acids. Germline trimming cut 3 bases from V and 7 bases from J; bases unmatched to any gene: 14. This CDR3 is CAWSQTQGKNRGYTF. The CDR3 bases that were read are TGTGCCTGGAGCCAAACACAGGGGAAGAATCGTGGC.

This clone was seen at least ten times. The read halts 3 residues ahead of the CDR3 end, with the missing end drawn from the germline J gene. This chain joins TRBV6-1 and TRBJ2-1; 12 nucleotides line up with TRBD1. The V gene end was trimmed by 4 bases and the J gene end by 9 bases; junction bases not matched to a gene: 7. This CDR3 has 15 residues. Germline CDR1 is MNHNS and CDR2 is SASEGT. CDR3 loop: CASSVGQGAALEQFF. CDR3 DNA (partial): TGTGCCAGCAGTGTGGGACAGGGGGCCGCCCTTGAG.

This clone was detected ten times or more. The read ends 3 residues early relative to the CDR3; the germline J gene fills the gap. The chain uses TRBV20-1 and TRBJ2-7, with 14 nucleotides matching TRBD2. Per the germline V gene, CDR1 is DFQATT and CDR2 is SNEGSKA (reference sequence). The junction had 4 bases not matched to a gene; V was cut back by 2 bases and J by 4 bases. The CDR3 consists of 15 residues. CDR3 bases read: TGCAGTGCTAGAACGGGACTAGCGGGGGTATACGAG. Its protein is CSARTGLAGVYE. The entire CDR3 protein is CSARTGLAGVYEQYF.

This clone occurred many times. The part of the CDR3 DNA that was read is TGTGCCAGCAGCTTGGACGGAAAACTAGCTAACTATGGC. It codes for CASSLDGKLANYG. The entire CDR3 protein is CASSLDGKLANYGYTF. V gene TRBV12-3 or TRBV12-4 combines with J gene TRBJ1-2; D is undetermined. The read stops 3 residues short of the end of the CDR3; the missing end is completed from the germline J gene. CDR3 length equals 16 residues. Trimming cost V 6 bases and J 0 bases, with 17 bases left between them.

This clone was detected ten times or more. The CDR3 is cut off 3 residues early in the read; its end comes from the germline J gene. Other DNA sequences in the sample encode the same CDR3. J is TRBJ2-7 and V is TRBV19; D unclear. Germline values: CDR1 LNHDA, CDR2 SQIVND (reference sequence). The CDR3 extends over 13 amino acids. V shed 3 bases and J shed 6 bases, with 12 bases lying between them. The CDR3: CASSITPLSEQYF. The DNA read from the CDR3 is TGTGCCAGTAGTATTACACCCCTCTCCGAG.

This clone was counted many times. The missing CDR3 end, 3 residues past where the read stops, is filled in from the germline J gene. The V call is TRBV30, the J call TRBJ1-1, with 10 bases identical to TRBD1. The CDR3 is 15 residues long. Germline V gene sequence: CDR1 GTSNPN, CDR2 SVGIG (reference sequence). CDR3 DNA, as far as it was read: TGTGCCTGGAGTTCGTTGGACAGGGGGTTTGTGGAA. The encoded protein is CAWSSLDRGFVE. The whole CDR3 sequence is CAWSSLDRGFVEAFF.

This clone was counted ten times or more. The read finishes 3 residues shy of the CDR3 end, and the germline J gene is used to complete it. The chain carries TRBV19 and TRBJ1-5; TRBD1 is a possible D gene (6 bases). Trimming took 3 bases from V and 6 from J, leaving 15 bases between them. The CDR3 runs to 15 residues. Germline CDR1 LNHDA, CDR2 SQIVND (reference sequence). The part of the CDR3 DNA that was read is TGTGCCAGTAGTATGGCGGGGGCTAGGAGTCAGCCC. Translation gives CASSMAGARSQP. The whole CDR3 reads CASSMAGARSQPQHF.

This clone was detected many times. The sequenced fragment ends 3 residues before the CDR3 boundary, so the rest is inferred from the germline J gene. The chain carries TRBV9 and TRBJ2-2, with D unresolved. Germline CDR1 is SGDLS and CDR2 is YYNGEE. The CDR3 contains 14 residues. Trimming pared 4 bases from V and 3 bases from J, leaving 10 bases between. This chain's CDR3 is CASSPQVDTGELFF. The CDR3 bases that were read are TGTGCCAGCAGCCCTCAGGTGGACACCGGGGAG.

This clone has at least ten counts. The CDR3 is cut off 3 residues early in the read; its end comes from the germline J gene. This chain joins TRBV20-1 and TRBJ2-7, with D tentatively TRBD1 or TRBD2 (5 bases each). Trimming stripped 3 bases from V and 4 bases from J, with 13 bases between. The CDR3 spans 13 residues. Germline V gene lookup returns CDR1 DFQATT and CDR2 SNEGSKA (reference sequence). The CDR3 here is CSAREADSYEQYF. The sequenced part of the CDR3 DNA is TGCAGTGCTAGGGAGGCTGACAGTTACGAG.